A selection of T cell receptor beta chains follows, all from one sample in a study of blood T cell repertoires in COVID-19. Assay used: immunoSEQ multiplex PCR; TCRdb lists only in-frame clones, some missing. The sample lists a few hundred thousand clones, about 82% occurring once. Specimen: peripheral blood. Receptors were obtained from an elderly man with acute or convalescent COVID-19. CDR3s include the opening cysteine and the closing phenylalanine or tryptophan. D genes are given only for firm matches. Expanded clones are given a class, and other clones once, few, many or no size at all.

TRBD1 TRBJ2-2 TRBV7-3 . CASRFTGTGGTGELFF TGTGCCAGCAGATTTACCGGGACAGGGGGCACCGGGGAGCTGTTTTTT
. TRBJ2-1 TRBV6-5 . CASSSLGSYNEQFF TGTGCCAGCAGTTCACTCGGCTCCTACAATGAGCAGTTCTTC
TRBD2 TRBJ2-7 TRBV14 . CASSPLAGVGEQYF TGTGCCAGCTCCCCACTAGCGGGAGTAGGCGAGCAGTACTTC
. TRBJ1-5 TRBV7-2 . CASSLNGQPQHF TGTGCCAGCAGCTTAAATGGCCAGCCCCAGCATTTT
TRBD2 TRBJ2-7 TRBV5-1 . CVLHGGVGWHEQYF TGCGTACTTCACGGGGGGGTAGGTTGGCACGAGCAGTACTTC
TRBD1 TRBJ2-3 TRBV6-5 . CASSSRDRGTDTQYF TGTGCCAGCAGTTCCCGGGACAGGGGCACAGATACGCAGTATTTT
TRBD2 TRBJ2-1 TRBV2 . CASRSGGPNEQFF TGTGCCAGCAGATCGGGGGGGCCGAATGAGCAGTTCTTC
. TRBJ2-1 TRBV5-4 . CASSLSSAGANNEQFF TGTGCCAGCAGCTTGAGTTCCGCGGGGGCCAACAATGAGCAGTTCTTC
TRBD2 TRBJ2-3 TRBV5-4 . CASSLGLAGGQDTQYF TGTGCCAGCAGCTTAGGACTAGCGGGGGGGCAAGATACGCAGTATTTT
TRBD1 TRBJ1-2 TRBV15 . CATSRSGTGAVYGYTF TGTGCCACCAGCAGATCCGGGACAGGGGCCGTCTATGGCTACACCTTC
TRBD1 TRBJ1-4 TRBV6-5 . CASSYWTGNEKLFF TGTGCCAGCAGTTACTGGACAGGGAACGAAAAACTGTTTTTT
. TRBJ1-4 TRBV27 . CASSFGQGNEKLFF TGTGCCAGCAGTTTTGGCCAGGGGAATGAAAAACTGTTTTTT
TRBD1 TRBJ1-6 TRBV5-1 . CASSLGQGTNSPLHF TGCGCCAGCAGCTTGGGACAGGGGACTAATTCACCCCTCCACTTT
TRBD1 TRBJ1-5 TRBV7-9 . CASSITGGLNQPQHF TGTGCCAGCAGCATTACAGGGGGACTCAATCAGCCCCAGCATTTT
. TRBJ2-1 TRBV11-3 . CASSQEGYEQFF TGTGCCAGCAGCCAGGAGGGTTATGAGCAGTTCTTC
TRBD1 TRBJ1-4 TRBV7-2 . CASRYSTGTGDEKLFF TGTGCCAGCAGATACTCGACCGGGACAGGGGATGAAAAACTGTTTTTT
TRBD1 TRBJ1-2 TRBV4-3 . CASSQDHRQGAGGYTF TGCGCCAGCAGCCAAGATCATCGGCAGGGGGCTGGTGGCTACACCTTC
. TRBJ1-2 TRBV5-1 . CASSQLTGNYGYTF TGCGCCAGCAGCCAACTGACAGGCAACTATGGCTACACCTTC
TRBD1 TRBJ1-2 TRBV3-1/TRBV3-2 few CASSRTGREGYTF TGTGCCAGCAGCCGGACAGGGAGGGAAGGCTACACCTTC
TRBD1 TRBJ1-1 TRBV6-6 . CAISDRVGTEAFF TGTGCCATCTCCGACAGGGTTGGAACTGAAGCTTTCTTT
. TRBJ2-3 TRBV24-1 once CATSDLRGSTDTQYF TGTGCCACCAGTGATTTGCGAGGAAGCACAGATACGCAGTATTTT
. TRBJ2-3 TRBV19 . CASRGSGTDTQYF TGTGCCAGTAGGGGTAGCGGAACAGATACGCAGTATTTT
TRBD1 TRBJ2-3 TRBV11-3 . CASSPGTGDGTDTQYF TGTGCCAGCAGCCCCGGGACAGGGGACGGCACAGATACGCAGTATTTT
. TRBJ1-2 TRBV3-1/TRBV3-2 . CASSQVTYGYTF TGTGCCAGCAGCCAAGTGACATATGGCTACACCTTC
. TRBJ1-3 TRBV12-3/TRBV12-4 . CASSGLAGNTIYF TGTGCCAGCAGTGGACTGGCTGGAAACACCATATATTTT
TRBD2 TRBJ2-3 TRBV5-4 . CASSGSGRGGTDTQYF TGTGCCAGCAGCGGTAGCGGGAGGGGGGGCACAGATACGCAGTATTTT
TRBD1 TRBJ1-2 TRBV6-5 . CASSPTGADYGYTF TGTGCCAGCAGCCCGACAGGGGCTGACTATGGCTACACCTTC
TRBD1 TRBJ1-5 TRBV5-1 . CASSLGQGRDQPQHF TGCGCCAGCAGCTTAGGACAGGGCAGAGATCAGCCCCAGCATTTT
. TRBJ2-3 TRBV21-1 . CANRWGLAGVQDDTQYF TGTGCCAACCGTTGGGGACTAGCGGGAGTGCAAGATGATACGCAGTATTTT
. TRBJ2-2 TRBV6-2/TRBV6-3 . CASSYLRSHTGELFF TGTGCCAGCAGTTACCTGCGAAGCCATACCGGGGAGCTGTTTTTT
TRBD1 TRBJ2-2 TRBV19 . CASSMRGLNTGELFF TGTGCCAGTAGTATGAGGGGGCTGAACACCGGGGAGCTGTTTTTT